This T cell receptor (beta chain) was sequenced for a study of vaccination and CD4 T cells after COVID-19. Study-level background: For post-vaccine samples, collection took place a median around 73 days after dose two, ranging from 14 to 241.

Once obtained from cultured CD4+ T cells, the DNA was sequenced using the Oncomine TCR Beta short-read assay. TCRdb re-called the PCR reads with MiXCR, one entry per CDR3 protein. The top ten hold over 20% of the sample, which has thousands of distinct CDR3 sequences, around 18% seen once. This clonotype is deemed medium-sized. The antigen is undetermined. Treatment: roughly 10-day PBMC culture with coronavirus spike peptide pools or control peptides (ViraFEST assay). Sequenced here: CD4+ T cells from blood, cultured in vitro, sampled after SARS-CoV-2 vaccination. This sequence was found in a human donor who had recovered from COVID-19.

Here the CDR3 reads CASSVRGNQPQHF. The CDR3 nucleotides read TGTGCCAGCAGCGTTCGGGGGAATCAGCCCCAGCATTTT. The chain employs TRBV7-2 and TRBJ1-5; weak D call: TRBD1 (5 bases). The CDR3 runs to 13 residues. CDR1 and CDR2 from the germline V gene are SGHTA and FQGNSA. V dropped 5 bases and J dropped 4 bases, with 9 bases sitting between them.